This T cell receptor (beta chain) was profiled in a study of blood T cells in healthy people across ages. Whole-study context: Template switching picked up about one barcoded beta molecule for each two T cells.

PCR was performed a second time for about 6 to 11 cycles using a sample-barcoded 5' primer and a J-beta primer mix. Every cDNA molecule bore a tag from a template-switch adaptor containing 12 random nucleotides. One entry per CDR3 protein, called by TCRdb with MiXCR from the 5' RACE reads. The table lists roughly 1.5 million distinct CDR3 sequences, roughly 43% of them singletons. A remark on this clonotype: Its matching antigen is unknown.

Findings of the study overall: The recorded TCR beta diversity per million T cells decreased in a roughly linear manner with age.

Trimming at V came to 5 bases and at J to 6 bases, leaving 10 bases not matched to a gene. This CDR3 has 14 amino acids. Germline V gene data show CDR1 as DFQATT and CDR2 as SNEGSKA (reference sequence). This chain connects TRBV20-1 to TRBJ1-1, with 9 bases that match TRBD1. Sequencing used blood. The receptor comes from a young woman in good health. This CDR3 reads CSAGSGTGTPEAFF. The CDR3 bases are TGCAGTGCTGGATCCGGGACAGGGACCCCTGAAGCTTTCTTT.